This T cell receptor (beta chain) emerged from a study of T-cell memory formation after mild COVID-19. Trimming took 6 bases from V and 3 from J, leaving 15 bases between them. The germline V gene encodes CDR1 SGHDT and CDR2 YYEEEE. The CDR3 has 14 amino acids. This clonotype was observed a handful of times. TCRdb redid the calling of the 5' RACE reads with MiXCR, one entry per CDR3 protein. The table lists roughly 110,000 distinct CDR3 sequences, over 15% of them singletons. The genes are TRBV5-6 and TRBJ1-1; D not resolved. The sequence was obtained from an adult woman who had mild COVID-19 (a few samples of this study predate the infection). Cell type and time point are not known. Material: PBMCs or a T cell subset sorted from them (not recorded which). DNA of the CDR3: TGTGCCAGCACCCCGGGAGTGACGGACACTGAAGCTTTCTTT. As protein: CASTPGVTDTEAFF.